The 27 T cell receptor beta chains listed next were all sequenced from one sample in a study of cytomegalovirus exposure and HLA in healthy donors (dated by TCRdb to the late 2010s). Libraries were prepared through the immunoSEQ multiplex PCR assay. The table comes from immuneACCESS by way of TCRdb, which keeps in-frame sequences with V and J called. Part of the clones is missing from these tables; in studies checked, under half for an unresolved V gene and the rest for unknown reasons. In all, the sample holds under 150,000 clones, and approximately 90% of those were seen once. Of the sample, about 6.9% falls within the top ten clones. Sequencing input: PBMCs. The receptors derive from a woman under 30 in good health and CMV-seropositive.

This clone came up once. The CDR3 sequence is CASSLGRDIMNTEAFF. CDR3 DNA sequence: TGCGCCAGCAGCTTGGGACGGGACATCATGAACACTGAAGCTTTCTTT. The rearrangement joins TRBV5-1 to TRBJ1-1, with D perhaps matching TRBD1 (6 bases). Germline loops: CDR1 SGHRS, CDR2 YFSETQ. V dropped 0 bases and J dropped 0 bases, with 12 bases sitting between them. The CDR3 runs to 16 residues.

The chain has TRBV6-4 and TRBJ1-2, with D possibly being TRBD1 (5 bases). Germline-derived CDR1 and CDR2 are MRHNA and SNTAGT. The V end was cut by 6 bases, the J end by 7 bases, with 15 bases between. This CDR3 is 13 amino acids long. The CDR3: CASSRQGLGGYTF. CDR3 DNA: TGTGCCAGCAGCCGTCAGGGTCTTGGTGGCTACACCTTC.

There are a few counts of this clone. The chain combines TRBV7-3 with TRBJ2-7; D is unclear. V was cut by 4 bases and J by 3 bases, with 10 bases left in between. Germline lookup yields CDR1 SGHTA and CDR2 FQGTGA. This CDR3 has 13 amino acids. The CDR3 spells CASSSPPSYEQYF. The DNA of the CDR3 is TGTGCCAGCAGCTCCCCTCCTAGCTACGAGCAGTACTTC.

The CDR3 sequence is CAISLEQETQYF. CDR3 nucleotides: TGTGCCATCAGCCTAGAACAAGAGACCCAGTACTTC. The chain employs TRBV10-3 and TRBJ2-5; D is undetermined. The V gene's germline CDR1 is ENHRY and CDR2 SYGVKD. The CDR3 is made up of 12 amino acids. Between the trimmed V and J ends, which lost 6 bases and 2 bases, there was a span of 7 bases.

This clone occurred once. The chain joins TRBV5-6 to TRBJ1-2; possibly TRBD1 for D (5 bases). The CDR3 length is 14 residues. Germline lookup yields CDR1 SGHDT and CDR2 YYEEEE. Trimming removed 2 bases from V and 6 bases from J, with 14 bases in between. CDR3 sequence reads: CASSFPQGPDGYTF. The CDR3 DNA reads TGTGCCAGCAGCTTTCCTCAGGGCCCTGATGGCTACACCTTC.

The rearrangement links TRBV6-1 to TRBJ1-1, with 7 bases fitting TRBD1. The V segment lost 5 bases and the J segment 8 bases; nucleotides outside the gene matches: 5. CDR3 length: 12 residues. The germline V gene has CDR1 MNHNS and CDR2 SASEGT. In DNA, the CDR3 is TGTGCCAGCAGTAACAGGGGTGGGGAAGCTTTCTTT. Amino acid sequence: CASSNRGGEAFF.

The gene calls are TRBV18 and TRBJ1-6; D call uncertain. CDR1 is KGHSH and CDR2 is LQKENI in the germline V gene. This CDR3 contains 14 residues. The V end lost 6 bases, the J end lost 10 bases, and 16 bases lay between the germline ends. CDR3 sequence (DNA): TGTGCCAGCTCCGGCGCGGCTGCTGGGTCACCCCTCCACTTT. Amino acids: CASSGAAAGSPLHF.

This sequence joins TRBV7-2 and TRBJ2-1, with TRBD2 matching over 8 bases. The CDR3 runs 14 residues. Germline CDR1 and CDR2: SGHTA and FQGNSA. The junction had 5 bases not matched to a gene; V was cut back by 2 bases and J by 8 bases. In DNA form, the CDR3 reads TGTGCCAGCAGCTTATCGGGAGGGCCCCATGAGCAGTTCTTC. It codes for CASSLSGGPHEQFF.

This chain connects TRBV6-5 to TRBJ2-1; maybe TRBD2 (6 bases). The germline V and J ends were trimmed by 8 bases and 14 bases, with 19 bases remaining between them. Germline lookup yields CDR1 MNHEY and CDR2 SVGAGI. The CDR3 loop spans 12 amino acids. CDR3 region: CASWPRDSQKFF. CDR3 nucleotides: TGTGCCAGCTGGCCCCGGGACTCACAAAAGTTCTTC.

The rearrangement uses TRBV7-3 and TRBJ2-1; 8 bases are shared with TRBD2. The germline V gene encodes CDR1 SGHTA and CDR2 FQGTGA. Trimming removed 0 bases from V and 0 bases from J; junction bases left unmatched: 7. There are 18 residues in the CDR3. The CDR3 nucleotides read TGTGCCAGCAGCTTAACCCCAGGGCTAGCGGGCTCCTACAATGAGCAGTTCTTC. Its translation: CASSLTPGLAGSYNEQFF.

This clone was seen a handful of times. The chain recombines TRBV18 with TRBJ2-7; weak D call: TRBD2 (7 bases). Trimming shortened V by 4 bases and J by 3 bases, and 16 bases separated the two germline ends. This CDR3 region has 15 residues. Germline-derived CDR1 and CDR2 are KGHSH and LQKENI. CDR3 sequence (DNA): TGTGCCAGCTCACGCTCCGTGGGGGGGCTCTACGAGCAGTACTTC. Its protein is CASSRSVGGLYEQYF.

The chain joins TRBV4-1 to TRBJ2-5; 10 positions match TRBD2. In germline, CDR1 is MGHRA, CDR2 YSYEKL. V was pared by 5 bases and J by 4 bases, with 10 bases of the junction left unmatched. The CDR3 runs to 16 residues. The CDR3 protein is CASSYQVAGGRETQYF. As DNA, the CDR3 is TGCGCCAGCAGCTACCAGGTAGCGGGAGGTCGAGAGACCCAGTACTTC.

This clone was counted only a few times. The gene calls are TRBV14 and TRBJ2-7; 8 bases fit TRBD1. This CDR3 comprises 15 residues. V lost 4 bases to trimming and J lost 3 bases; unmatched junction nucleotides: 8. Germline CDR1 reads SGHDN; CDR2 reads FVKESK. The CDR3 DNA sequence: TGTGCCAGCAGCCGCGACAGGGGTCGAGGCTACGAGCAGTACTTC. Translation: CASSRDRGRGYEQYF.

The CDR3 coding sequence is TGTGCCAGCAGCTGGACTAGCGGGAGACCAGATACGCAGTATTTT. Protein product: CASSWTSGRPDTQYF. The chain recombines TRBV7-9 with TRBJ2-3; the match to TRBD2 covers 13 bases. Per the germline V gene, CDR1 is SEHNR and CDR2 is FQNEAQ (reference sequence). CDR3 length equals 15 residues. V lost 4 bases, J lost 4 bases, and 2 bases stayed unmatched.

The rearrangement uses TRBV28 and TRBJ2-2, with TRBD2 identical over 11 bases. Unmatched junction bases numbered 11, after V lost 6 bases and J lost 5 bases. Germline V CDR1 and CDR2: MDHEN, SYDVKM. This CDR3 contains 17 residues. The CDR3 DNA is TGTGCCAGCAGCCTCACTACTAGCGGGAGTTTGACCGGGGAGCTGTTTTTT. This encodes CASSLTTSGSLTGELFF.

The chain is built from TRBV5-1 and TRBJ2-3; TRBD1 might be the D (6 bases). The V gene's germline CDR1 is SGHRS and CDR2 YFSETQ. Trimming removed 2 bases at V and 1 base at J, with 8 bases between. There are 14 residues in the CDR3. The CDR3 DNA is TGCGCCAGCAGCTTCCGACAGGGCACAGATACGCAGTATTTT. It yields the protein CASSFRQGTDTQYF.

The chain combines TRBV30 with TRBJ2-7; perhaps TRBD1 as D (5 bases). Trimming removed 3 bases from V and 3 bases from J, with 15 bases in between. Germline V CDR1 and CDR2: GTSNPN, SVGIG (reference sequence). The CDR3 contains 14 residues. The CDR3 loop is CAWSRLRTSYEQYF. CDR3 bases: TGTGCCTGGAGCCGATTGAGGACAAGCTACGAGCAGTACTTC.

The V and J genes are TRBV6-1 and TRBJ1-6; 10 positions agree with TRBD1. Trimming took 6 bases from V and 7 from J; bases not matched to a gene: 9. CDR1 is MNHNS and CDR2 is SASEGT in the germline V gene. The CDR3 loop spans 16 amino acids. The CDR3 coding sequence is TGTGCCAGCAGCGAACCGGACAGGGGGGTGAATTCACCCCTCCACTTT. It codes for CASSEPDRGVNSPLHF.

For the CDR3, the DNA is TGTGCCAGTAGTATTAGCAGCAATCAGCCCCAGCATTTT. Residues: CASSISSNQPQHF. J is TRBJ1-5 and V is TRBV19; D gene uncertain. Germline V gene data show CDR1 as LNHDA and CDR2 as SQIVND (reference sequence). CDR3 length: 13 amino acids. Trimming cost V 3 bases and J 1 base, with 4 bases left between them.

The gene calls are TRBV7-9 and TRBJ1-3, with D uncertain. The CDR3 totals 14 residues. The V and J ends lost 2 bases and 4 bases respectively, with 9 bases between them. The germline gives CDR1 SEHNR, CDR2 FQNEAQ (reference sequence). DNA of the CDR3: TGTGCCAGCAGCTTACACAGTGAGGGAAACACCATATATTTT. This codes for CASSLHSEGNTIYF.

This chain links TRBV9 with TRBJ1-1; tentative D call: TRBD1 (5 bases). Between the trimmed V and J ends, which lost 3 bases and 1 base, there was a span of 10 bases. Germline V gene data show CDR1 as SGDLS and CDR2 as YYNGEE. CDR3 length: 14 amino acids. CDR3 sequence: CASSEGWGNTEAFF. CDR3 DNA: TGTGCCAGCAGCGAGGGGTGGGGGAACACTGAAGCTTTCTTT.

The V gene is TRBV7-9, the J gene TRBJ2-2; 7 bases align to TRBD2. This CDR3 has 18 amino acids. The ends lost 2 bases at V and 2 bases at J; junction bases unmatched: 11. CDR1 is SEHNR and CDR2 is FQNEAQ in the germline V gene (reference sequence). CDR3 region: CASSLLEGSGANTGELFF. The CDR3 nucleotides read TGTGCCAGCAGCTTATTGGAAGGAAGCGGGGCAAACACCGGGGAGCTGTTTTTT.

The chain joins TRBV12-5 to TRBJ1-1, with no clear D. This CDR3 has 12 residues. Germline assignment: CDR1 LGHNT and CDR2 FRNRAP. Between the trimmed V and J ends, which lost 6 bases and 1 base, there was a span of 6 bases. CDR3 loop: CASGPWNTEAFF. For the CDR3, the DNA is TGTGCTAGTGGCCCGTGGAACACTGAAGCTTTCTTT.

This chain uses TRBV7-9 with TRBJ2-3; 7 bases match TRBD2. In germline, CDR1 is SEHNR, CDR2 FQNEAQ (reference sequence). V lost 5 bases and J lost 0; bases outside the gene matches: 5. CDR3 length: 15 amino acids. The CDR3 coding sequence is TGTGCCAGCAGCCGGTGGCGGGGGAGCACAGATACGCAGTATTTT. This translates into CASSRWRGSTDTQYF. The entire variable domain, with the rest obtained from reference TRBV7-9 and TRBJ2-3, is as follows: DTGVSQNPRHKITKRGQNVTFRCDPISEHNRLYWYRQTLGQGPEFLTYFQNEAQLEKSRLLSDRFSAERPKGSFSTLEIQRTEQGDSAMYLCASSRWRGSTDTQYFGPGTRLTVL.

V gene TRBV6-6 combines with J gene TRBJ1-1, with D possibly matching TRBD1 (5 bases). The V gene lost 7 bases and the J gene lost 7 bases, with 22 bases spanning the gap. Per the germline V gene, CDR1 is MNHNY and CDR2 is SVGAGI (reference sequence). CDR3 length: 15 residues. The CDR3 bases are TGTGCCAGCACCCCTTTCAAACAGGCTCATAATGAAGCTTTCTTT. Its translation: CASTPFKQAHNEAFF.

The chain couples TRBV9 to TRBJ1-2, with D possibly being TRBD1 (6 bases). V lost 6 bases and J 6 bases, leaving 18 bases between the germline ends. The CDR3 is 14 residues long. CDR1 is SGDLS and CDR2 is YYNGEE in the germline V gene. The CDR3 is CASNPTGKRHGYTF. The CDR3 coding sequence is TGTGCCAGCAACCCCACAGGGAAGAGGCATGGCTACACCTTC. Complete variable domain (other parts from reference TRBV9 and TRBJ1-2): DSGVTQTPKHLITATGQRVTLRCSPRSGDLSVYWYQQSLDQGLQFLIQYYNGEERAKGNILERFSAQQFPDLHSELNLSSLELGDSALYFCASNPTGKRHGYTFGSGTRLTVV.

This clone was counted a single time. The chain links TRBV27 to TRBJ2-7, with 11 bases matching TRBD2. Germline V CDR1 and CDR2: MNHEY, SMNVEV (reference sequence). This CDR3 contains 14 residues. V was clipped by 3 bases and J by 4 bases; unmatched bases: 2. Written as DNA, the CDR3 is TGTGCCAGCAGTTTTAGCGGGAGGGAGTACGAGCAGTACTTC. Translated: CASSFSGREYEQYF.